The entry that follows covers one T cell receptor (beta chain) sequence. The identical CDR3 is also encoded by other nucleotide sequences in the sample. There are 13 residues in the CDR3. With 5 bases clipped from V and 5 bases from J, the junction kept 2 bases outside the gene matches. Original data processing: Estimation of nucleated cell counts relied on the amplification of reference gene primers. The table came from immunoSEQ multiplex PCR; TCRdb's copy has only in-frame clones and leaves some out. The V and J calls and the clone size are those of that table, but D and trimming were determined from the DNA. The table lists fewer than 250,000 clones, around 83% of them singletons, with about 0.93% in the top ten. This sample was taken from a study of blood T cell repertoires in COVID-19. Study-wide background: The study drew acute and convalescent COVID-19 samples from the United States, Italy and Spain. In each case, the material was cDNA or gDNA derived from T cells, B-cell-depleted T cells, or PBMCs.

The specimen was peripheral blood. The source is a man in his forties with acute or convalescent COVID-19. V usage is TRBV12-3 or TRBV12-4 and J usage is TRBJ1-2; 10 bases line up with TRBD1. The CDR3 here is CASSPGQGYGYTF. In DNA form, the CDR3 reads TGTGCCAGCAGTCCGGGACAGGGGTATGGCTACACCTTC.